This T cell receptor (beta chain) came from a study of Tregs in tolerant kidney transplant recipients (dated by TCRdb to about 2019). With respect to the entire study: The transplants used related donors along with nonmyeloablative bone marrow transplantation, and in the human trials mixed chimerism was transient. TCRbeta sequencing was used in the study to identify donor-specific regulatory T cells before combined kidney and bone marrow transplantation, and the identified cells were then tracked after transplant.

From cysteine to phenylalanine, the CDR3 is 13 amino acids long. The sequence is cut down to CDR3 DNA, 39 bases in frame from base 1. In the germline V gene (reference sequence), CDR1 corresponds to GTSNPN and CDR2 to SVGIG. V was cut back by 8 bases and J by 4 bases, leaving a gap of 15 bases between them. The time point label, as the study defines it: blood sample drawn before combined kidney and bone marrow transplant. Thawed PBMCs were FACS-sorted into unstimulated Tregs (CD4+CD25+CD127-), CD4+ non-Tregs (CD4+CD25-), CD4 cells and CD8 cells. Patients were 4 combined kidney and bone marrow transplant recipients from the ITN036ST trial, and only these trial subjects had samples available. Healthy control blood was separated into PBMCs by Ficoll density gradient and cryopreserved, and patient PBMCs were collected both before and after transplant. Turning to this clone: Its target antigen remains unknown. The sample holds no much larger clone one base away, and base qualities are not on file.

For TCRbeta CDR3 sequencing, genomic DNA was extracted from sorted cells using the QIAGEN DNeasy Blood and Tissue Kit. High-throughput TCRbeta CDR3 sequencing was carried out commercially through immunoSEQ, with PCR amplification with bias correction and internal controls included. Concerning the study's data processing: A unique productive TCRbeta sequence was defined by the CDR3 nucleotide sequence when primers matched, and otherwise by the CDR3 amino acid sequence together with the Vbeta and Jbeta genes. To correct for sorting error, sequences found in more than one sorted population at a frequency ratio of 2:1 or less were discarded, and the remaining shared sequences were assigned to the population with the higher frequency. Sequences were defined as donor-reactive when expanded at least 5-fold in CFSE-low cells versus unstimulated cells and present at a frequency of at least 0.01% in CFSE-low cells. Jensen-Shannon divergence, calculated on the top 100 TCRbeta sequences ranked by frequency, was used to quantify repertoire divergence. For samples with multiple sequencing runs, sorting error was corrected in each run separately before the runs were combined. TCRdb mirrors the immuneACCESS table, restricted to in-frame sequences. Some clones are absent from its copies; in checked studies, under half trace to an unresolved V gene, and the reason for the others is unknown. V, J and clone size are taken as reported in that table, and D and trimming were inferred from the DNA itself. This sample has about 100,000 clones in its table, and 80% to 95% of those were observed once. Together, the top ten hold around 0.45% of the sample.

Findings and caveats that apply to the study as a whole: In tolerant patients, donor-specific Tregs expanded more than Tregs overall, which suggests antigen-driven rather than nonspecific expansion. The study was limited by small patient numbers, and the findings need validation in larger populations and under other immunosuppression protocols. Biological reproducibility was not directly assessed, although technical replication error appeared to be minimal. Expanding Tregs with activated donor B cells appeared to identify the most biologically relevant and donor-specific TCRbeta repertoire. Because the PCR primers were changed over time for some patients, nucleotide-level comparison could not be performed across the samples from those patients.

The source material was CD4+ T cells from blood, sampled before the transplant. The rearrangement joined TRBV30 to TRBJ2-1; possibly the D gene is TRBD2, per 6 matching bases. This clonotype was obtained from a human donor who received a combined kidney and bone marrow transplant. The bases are TGTGCCAAGGGAGCGGGCCCTTACAATGAGCAGTTCTTC. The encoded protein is CAKGAGPYNEQFF.